These 30 T cell receptor beta chains were sequenced from one sample in a study of blood T cell repertoires in COVID-19. Here immunoSEQ multiplex PCR was the method, and the copy in TCRdb shows in-frame clones only, minus some. The sample includes roughly 120,000 clones, roughly 82% of them seen just once. The specimen sequenced was peripheral blood. Source of these receptors: a human donor in a cohort sampled during active COVID-19.

V and J are TRBV28 and TRBJ1-6; a weak D match, TRBD1 (5 bases). V lost 6 bases to trimming and J lost 14 bases, with 20 bases between them. CDR1 is MDHEN and CDR2 is SYDVKM in the germline V gene. The CDR3 contains 14 residues. CDR3 sequence (DNA): TGTGCCAGCAGGAACCTTCCCGCCCAGGGTGCCCTCCACTTT. This gives the protein CASRNLPAQGALHF.

This chain links TRBV10-3 with TRBJ2-6; D remains ambiguous. The CDR3 has 12 residues. V was cut by 6 bases and J by 4 bases, with 4 bases left in between. The germline V gene has CDR1 ENHRY and CDR2 SYGVKD. Here the CDR3 DNA reads TGTGCCATCAGCTTCGGGGCCAACGTCCTGACTTTC. This translates into CAISFGANVLTF.

The chain recombines TRBV5-6 with TRBJ2-3, with D perhaps matching TRBD2 (5 bases). This CDR3 is built from 17 residues. Germline V CDR1 and CDR2: SGHDT, YYEEEE. V was cut by 0 bases and J by 0 bases, with 14 bases left in between. CDR3 DNA: TGTGCCAGCAGCTTGGCGGGAACTTACCCCAGCACAGATACGCAGTATTTT. Protein sequence: CASSLAGTYPSTDTQYF.

This chain links TRBV19 with TRBJ2-3; TRBD2 is a possible D gene (5 bases). The CDR3 covers 15 residues. The germline gives CDR1 LNHDA, CDR2 SQIVND (reference sequence). Between the trimmed V and J ends, which lost 3 bases and 1 base, there was a span of 11 bases. The CDR3 sequence is CASSIRGFGTDTQYF. The CDR3 DNA sequence: TGTGCCAGTAGTATTCGGGGATTCGGCACAGATACGCAGTATTTT.

V usage is TRBV4-1 and J usage is TRBJ2-3; 8 bases are a match to TRBD1. This CDR3 spans 15 amino acids. With 4 bases clipped from V and 3 bases from J, the junction kept 6 bases outside the gene matches. Germline CDR1 MGHRA, CDR2 YSYEKL. The CDR3 loop reads CASSLRQGKTDTQYF. As DNA, the CDR3 is TGCGCCAGCAGCCTAAGACAGGGGAAAACAGATACGCAGTATTTT.

The chain recombines TRBV6-2 or TRBV6-3 with TRBJ1-5, with 11 bases fitting TRBD1. The J segment lost 2 bases and the V segment lost 4 bases, leaving 13 bases of the junction unmatched. Germline lookup yields CDR1 MNHEY and CDR2 SVGEGT. The CDR3 sequence is 19 residues long. CDR3 protein: CASSSIRGTGGNGNQPQHF. CDR3 in DNA: TGTGCCAGCAGTTCAATCCGGGGGACAGGGGGGAATGGCAATCAGCCCCAGCATTTT.

The J gene is TRBJ1-1, the V gene TRBV28, with D possibly matching TRBD1 (6 bases). Germline-derived CDR1 and CDR2 are MDHEN and SYDVKM. V lost 5 bases, J lost 1 base, and 17 bases lay in between. The CDR3 is 16 residues long. CDR3 nucleotides: TGTGCCAGCAGTCCCCAAGGGGGTTGGGGGAACACTGAAGCTTTCTTT. This gives the protein CASSPQGGWGNTEAFF.

The V call is TRBV6-1, the J call TRBJ2-3, with 9 bases aligning to TRBD2. The CDR3 contains 15 residues. V gave up 6 bases and J gave up 2 bases; unmatched junction bases: 6. The germline CDR1 and CDR2 sequences are MNHNS and SASEGT. CDR3 protein: CASRTSGGITDTQYF. The CDR3 DNA sequence: TGTGCCAGCAGAACAAGCGGGGGGATCACAGATACGCAGTATTTT.

In this sample, this clone turned up once. CDR3 sequence: CSVDGQGSPNTQYF. In DNA form, the CDR3 reads TGCAGCGTAGACGGACAGGGCTCCCCAAATACGCAGTATTTT. The chain employs TRBV29-1 and TRBJ2-3; 8 positions agree with TRBD1. Germline trimming cut 6 bases from V and 7 bases from J; bases unmatched to any gene: 12. The CDR3 is made up of 14 amino acids. The germline V gene has CDR1 SQVTM and CDR2 ANQGSEA.

This clone was seen just once. The chain has TRBV11-2 and TRBJ2-3, with TRBD1 matching 11 bases. The ends lost 5 bases at V and 4 bases at J; junction bases unmatched: 8. Germline values: CDR1 SGHAT, CDR2 FQNNGV. CDR3 length equals 16 residues. The CDR3 DNA sequence: TGTGCCAGCAGCGTTGGACAGGGGGCGAGGGCAGATACGCAGTATTTT. It codes for CASSVGQGARADTQYF.

V is TRBV28 and J is TRBJ2-3; the match to TRBD2 covers 7 bases. This CDR3 comprises 13 residues. V gave up 1 base and J gave up 6 bases; unmatched junction bases: 1. Germline assignment: CDR1 MDHEN and CDR2 SYDVKM. The CDR3 DNA sequence: TGTGCCAGCAGTTTATTCGGGGGGGATACGCAGTATTTT. Amino acid sequence: CASSLFGGDTQYF.

The chain is built from TRBV21-1 and TRBJ1-2; the table's D call, TRBD1, has no DNA check behind it. TRBV21-1 is termed a pseudogene. This CDR3 region has 16 residues. Here the CDR3 reads CASSLFLGQRNYGYTF. The CDR3 bases are TGTGCCAGCAGCCTCTTCTTGGGACAGCGAAACTATGGCTACACCTTC.

The chain combines TRBV6-6 with TRBJ1-3, with D hard to call. Trimming cost V 1 base and J 0 bases, with 10 bases left between them. Germline CDR1 MNHNY, CDR2 SVGAGI (reference sequence). The CDR3 spans 16 residues. In DNA form, the CDR3 reads TGTGCCAGCAGTTACTTTGCCGTCAGCTCTGGAAACACCATATATTTT. Protein sequence: CASSYFAVSSGNTIYF.

The rearrangement joins TRBV10-2 to TRBJ2-2, with D tentatively TRBD2 (6 bases). CDR1 and CDR2 (germline): WSHSY, SAAADI. V lost 7 bases to trimming and J lost 1 base, with 10 bases between them. This CDR3 comprises 14 residues. CDR3 protein: CASKTGGNTGELFF. For the CDR3, the DNA is TGCGCCAGCAAAACCGGGGGGAACACCGGGGAGCTGTTTTTT.

This chain links TRBV10-3 with TRBJ1-1, with TRBD1 matching over 7 bases. The germline CDR1 and CDR2 sequences are ENHRY and SYGVKD. V dropped 7 bases and J dropped 5; count of bases not matched to a gene: 4. The CDR3 totals 12 residues. CDR3 coding DNA: TGTGCCATCATGACAGGGAGAACTGAAGCTTTCTTT. This encodes CAIMTGRTEAFF.

A few counts support this clone. The V call is TRBV5-6, the J call TRBJ1-2; D gene uncertain. The CDR3 contains 14 residues. The germline gives CDR1 SGHDT, CDR2 YYEEEE. V lost 2 bases and J 3 bases, leaving 11 bases between the germline ends. CDR3 residues: CASSFRTGDYGYTF. CDR3 bases: TGTGCCAGCAGCTTCCGAACGGGTGACTATGGCTACACCTTC.

The chain joins TRBV15 to TRBJ2-2, with 11 bases matching TRBD1. The CDR3 is made up of 15 amino acids. The V and J ends lost 4 bases and 3 bases, in that order; junction bases with no gene match: 1. Germline loops: CDR1 LNHNV, CDR2 YYDKDF (reference sequence). CDR3 coding DNA: TGTGCCACCAGCAAGGGACAGGGGGACACCGGGGAGCTGTTTTTT. Its protein is CATSKGQGDTGELFF.

The CDR3 region is CSVARSGNQPQHF. For the CDR3, the DNA is TGCAGCGTTGCCAGGTCTGGAAATCAGCCCCAGCATTTT. The chain joins TRBV29-1 to TRBJ1-5; no reliable D call. V lost 4 bases and J 4 bases, leaving 11 bases between the germline ends. This CDR3 spans 13 amino acids. Germline V gene lookup returns CDR1 SQVTM and CDR2 ANQGSEA. Full variable domain (missing parts from reference TRBV29-1 and TRBJ1-5): SAVISQKPSRDICQRGTSLTIQCQVDSQVTMMFWYRQQPGQSLTLIATANQGSEATYESGFVIDKFPISRPNLTFSTLTVSNMSPEDSSIYLCSVARSGNQPQHFGDGTRLSIL.

The V gene is TRBV6-5, the J gene TRBJ1-4; D is undetermined. Germline V gives CDR1 MNHEY, CDR2 SVGAGI. CDR3 size: 15 residues. Trimming removed 0 bases at V and 7 bases at J, with 12 bases between. The CDR3 is CASSYSGVLGEKLFF. CDR3 DNA: TGTGCCAGCAGTTACTCGGGAGTTCTAGGTGAAAAACTGTTTTTT.

The DNA for the CDR3 is TGCGCCAGCAGTTTTTCAGGGCTAGCGGGGCGCTACGAGCAGTACTTC. The encoded protein is CASSFSGLAGRYEQYF. The chain has TRBV5-1 and TRBJ2-7; TRBD2 matches 9 bases. This CDR3 spans 16 amino acids. V gave up 5 bases and J gave up 3 bases; unmatched junction bases: 12. CDR1 SGHRS and CDR2 YFSETQ come from the germline V gene.

This CDR3 reads CASSVGQGARETQYF. The CDR3 nucleotides are TGTGCCAGCAGCGTAGGACAGGGGGCTCGGGAGACCCAGTACTTC. This chain links TRBV9 with TRBJ2-5; 10 positions match TRBD1. The CDR3 is 15 residues long. Trimming removed 0 bases from V and 5 bases from J; junction bases left unmatched: 4. Germline V CDR1 and CDR2: SGDLS, YYNGEE.

This rearrangement joins TRBV29-1 to TRBJ2-3; 10 nucleotides line up with TRBD2. The CDR3 is 13 amino acids. V was clipped by 3 bases and J by 4 bases; unmatched bases: 1. The germline V gene encodes CDR1 SQVTM and CDR2 ANQGSEA. CDR3 nucleotide sequence: TGCAGCGTTGAGGGACTAGCGTCAGATACGCAGTATTTT. Amino acid sequence: CSVEGLASDTQYF.

This clone has a single count. The rearrangement uses TRBV19 and TRBJ1-4; 7 bases agree with TRBD1. Per germline, CDR1 LNHDA and CDR2 SQIVND (reference sequence). The CDR3 has 15 residues. The junction had 4 bases not matched to a gene; V was cut back by 2 bases and J by 4 bases. For the CDR3, the DNA is TGTGCCAGTAGTATAATTGGGACAGATAATGAAAAACTGTTTTTT. Amino acid sequence: CASSIIGTDNEKLFF.

The V call is TRBV28, the J call TRBJ2-5; D is perhaps TRBD2 (6 bases). The V end was cut by 5 bases, the J end by 4 bases, with 14 bases between. This CDR3 region has 14 residues. Germline V gene sequence: CDR1 MDHEN, CDR2 SYDVKM. In DNA, the CDR3 is TGTGCCAGCAGTCTCCCCACGGGGGTAGAGACCCAGTACTTC. Protein product: CASSLPTGVETQYF.

This sequence joins TRBV7-2 and TRBJ2-5; 8 nucleotides align to TRBD2. Germline V gene lookup returns CDR1 SGHTA and CDR2 FQGNSA. V gave up 3 bases and J gave up 5 bases; unmatched junction bases: 5. The CDR3 is 14 amino acids. CDR3 nucleotide sequence: TGTGCCAGCAGCTTTGTAGCGGGACTCGAGACCCAGTACTTC. This translates into CASSFVAGLETQYF.

This clone has a handful of counts. This rearrangement joins TRBV3-1 (or the pseudogene TRBV3-2) to TRBJ1-5, with 7 bases that match TRBD1. The CDR3 loop spans 16 amino acids. Trimming took 3 bases from V and 2 from J; bases not matched to a gene: 7. CDR1 and CDR2 (germline): LGHDT, YNNKEL (reference sequence). The CDR3 DNA is TGTGCCAGCAGCCACGGAGACAGGGCTGGCAATCAGCCCCAGCATTTT. Protein: CASSHGDRAGNQPQHF.

The chain links TRBV2 to TRBJ1-1, with D maybe TRBD1 (6 bases). CDR1 SNHLY and CDR2 FYNNEI come from the germline V gene. V shed 7 bases and J shed 1 base, with 16 bases lying between them. The CDR3 covers 15 residues. CDR3 in DNA: TGTGCCAGCACTAACTCGGGGGGCGAGAACACTGAAGCTTTCTTT. As protein: CASTNSGGENTEAFF. The whole variable domain, filled in from reference TRBV2 and TRBJ1-1, reads EPEVTQTPSHQVTQMGQEVILRCVPISNHLYFYWYRQILGQKVEFLVSFYNNEISEKSEIFDDQFSVERPDGSNFTLKIRSTKLEDSAMYFCASTNSGGENTEAFFGQGTRLTVV.

The chain joins TRBV6-6 to TRBJ2-7; a possible D gene is TRBD1 (6 bases). The germline V gene encodes CDR1 MNHNY and CDR2 SVGAGI (reference sequence). Trimming took off 6 bases at V and 1 base at J, with 13 bases between the two ends. The CDR3 loop spans 14 amino acids. CDR3 loop: CASSWVRGSYEQYF. CDR3 DNA sequence: TGTGCCAGCAGCTGGGTTAGGGGGTCCTACGAGCAGTACTTC.

The chain carries TRBV28 and TRBJ1-6; D is perhaps TRBD1 (6 bases). V dropped 8 bases and J dropped 4 bases, with 15 bases sitting between them. Per germline, CDR1 MDHEN and CDR2 SYDVKM. The CDR3 is 15 residues long. The CDR3 sequence: CASSSGQSYNSPLHF. Here the CDR3 DNA reads TGTGCCAGCTCGTCCGGACAGAGTTATAATTCACCCCTCCACTTT.

This sequence joins TRBV7-9 and TRBJ1-4; D perhaps matches TRBD1 (5 bases). Germline CDR1 reads SEHNR; CDR2 reads FQNEAQ (reference sequence). The CDR3 covers 13 residues. Trimming took off 2 bases at V and 7 bases at J, with 8 bases between the two ends. CDR3 sequence: CASSLSGREKLFF. The CDR3 DNA sequence: TGTGCCAGCAGCTTATCAGGGCGTGAAAAACTGTTTTTT.